These 18 T cell receptor beta chains were all obtained from the same sample, sequenced in a study of T cell responses to AZD1222 COVID-19 vaccine. Only in-frame clones appear in the TCRdb table, and some are missing; sequencing was by immunoSEQ multiplex PCR. The data show around 110,000 clones, approximately 93% seen once. Source: peripheral blood, taken on day 0 of AZD1222 vaccination. Receptors originate from an adult in good health.

The rearrangement links TRBV6-6 to TRBJ1-1, with D maybe TRBD1 (5 bases). Germline CDR1 is MNHNY and CDR2 is SVGAGI (reference sequence). Trimming left V 7 bases short and J 3 bases short, with 12 bases between. The CDR3 spans 13 residues. This chain's CDR3 is CASNPEQDTEAFF. CDR3 in DNA: TGTGCCAGCAACCCGGAACAGGACACTGAAGCTTTCTTT.

The gene calls are TRBV27 and TRBJ1-6; D is unclear. The CDR3 runs to 12 residues. Deletions cut 5 bases from V and 7 bases from J, with 6 bases between. CDR1 is MNHEY and CDR2 is SMNVEV in the germline V gene (reference sequence). CDR3 sequence reads: CASSMRNSPLHF. The CDR3 nucleotides read TGTGCCAGCAGTATGAGAAATTCACCCCTCCACTTT.

The chain has TRBV5-1 and TRBJ1-1, with a tentative D call TRBD1 (6 bases). The V end was cut by 5 bases, the J end by 1 base, with 9 bases between. The CDR3 extends over 13 amino acids. CDR1 is SGHRS and CDR2 is YFSETQ in the germline V gene. The CDR3 is CASSKGGNTEAFF. CDR3 nucleotide sequence: TGCGCCAGCAGTAAGGGGGGGAACACTGAAGCTTTCTTT.

The CDR3: CASSPIAGQETQYF. The CDR3 bases are TGTGCCAGCTCACCCATAGCGGGACAAGAGACCCAGTACTTC. The rearrangement joins TRBV18 to TRBJ2-5; 8 nucleotides match TRBD2. This CDR3 has 14 residues. Trimming removed 3 bases from V and 2 bases from J; junction bases left unmatched: 2. From germline, CDR1 is KGHSH and CDR2 LQKENI. Variable domain in full (rest from reference TRBV18 and TRBJ2-5): NAGVMQNPRHLVRRRGQEARLRCSPMKGHSHVYWYRQLPEEGLKFMVYLQKENIIDESGMPKERFSAEFPKEGPSILRIQQVVRGDSAAYFCASSPIAGQETQYFGPGTRLLVL.

The V gene is TRBV7-9, the J gene TRBJ2-7, with no clear D. In germline, CDR1 is SEHNR, CDR2 FQNEAQ (reference sequence). The CDR3 has 12 residues. The ends were cut back, 4 bases at V and 2 bases at J, with 6 bases in the middle. The CDR3 spells CASSSNAYEQYF. For the CDR3, the DNA is TGTGCCAGCAGCTCCAACGCCTACGAGCAGTACTTC.

The rearrangement links TRBV7-3 to TRBJ2-1; unclear D gene. This CDR3 spans 12 amino acids. With 3 bases removed from V and 5 bases from J, the gap between germline ends came to 5 bases. Germline values: CDR1 SGHTA, CDR2 FQGTGA. The CDR3 DNA is TGTGCCAGCAGCTTTGGCCACAATGAGCAGTTCTTC. This encodes CASSFGHNEQFF. Full variable domain (outside the CDR3, taken from reference TRBV7-3 and TRBJ2-1): GAGVSQTPSNKVTEKGKYVELRCDPISGHTALYWYRQSLGQGPEFLIYFQGTGAADDSGLPNDRFFAVRPEGSVSTLKIQRTERGDSAVYLCASSFGHNEQFFGPGTRLTVL.

The V gene is TRBV5-1, the J gene TRBJ2-5; 10 bases agree with TRBD2. Germline CDR1 and CDR2: SGHRS and YFSETQ. The CDR3 spans 16 residues. Trimming took 2 bases from V and 4 from J; bases not matched to a gene: 8. This CDR3 reads CASSFLAGAFGETQYF. The CDR3 DNA sequence: TGCGCCAGCAGCTTCCTAGCGGGAGCATTCGGAGAGACCCAGTACTTC.

The gene calls are TRBV19 and TRBJ1-5, with no clear D. Trimming took off 6 bases at V and 2 bases at J, with 11 bases between the two ends. In germline, CDR1 is LNHDA, CDR2 SQIVND (reference sequence). This CDR3 contains 14 residues. The CDR3 region is CASRDLLRNQPQHF. CDR3 in DNA: TGTGCCAGTAGGGACTTGCTTCGCAATCAGCCCCAGCATTTT.

The rearrangement joins TRBV5-4 to TRBJ2-3; D unresolved. Per germline, CDR1 SGHNT and CDR2 YYREEE (reference sequence). V was trimmed by 0 bases and J by 2 bases, leaving 1 base between them. The CDR3 contains 12 residues. CDR3 in DNA: TGTGCCAGCAGCTTGGACACAGATACGCAGTATTTT. It translates to CASSLDTDTQYF.

This clone appeared a few times. The rearrangement links TRBV3-1 (or the pseudogene TRBV3-2) to TRBJ1-3; D remains ambiguous. Germline V gene lookup returns CDR1 LGHDT and CDR2 YNNKEL (reference sequence). V gave up 0 bases and J gave up 0 bases, with 15 bases separating them. The CDR3 is 18 amino acids. The CDR3 sequence is CASSQDVSSGYSGNTIYF. As DNA, the CDR3 is TGTGCCAGCAGCCAAGATGTCTCGAGCGGTTACTCTGGAAACACCATATATTTT.

This chain links TRBV19 with TRBJ2-1; the match to TRBD1 covers 7 bases. The germline gives CDR1 LNHDA, CDR2 SQIVND (reference sequence). CDR3 length: 15 residues. Unmatched junction bases numbered 13, after V lost 7 bases and J lost 7 bases. CDR3 sequence (DNA): TGTGCCAGTACAAATTTAAGACAGGGTTGGAATGAGCAGTTCTTC. As protein: CASTNLRQGWNEQFF. The variable domain in full, completed from reference TRBV19 and TRBJ2-1, reads DGGITQSPKYLFRKEGQNVTLSCEQNLNHDAMYWYRQDPGQGLRLIYYSQIVNDFQKGDIAEGYSVSREKKESFPLTVTSAQKNPTAFYLCASTNLRQGWNEQFFGPGTRLTVL.

The rearrangement uses TRBV28 and TRBJ2-7; 8 nucleotides match TRBD1. Trimming cost V 8 bases and J 6 bases; bases outside gene matches: 12. The germline V gene has CDR1 MDHEN and CDR2 SYDVKM. The CDR3 length is 14 residues. CDR3 region: CASGSPGTGVEQYF. The CDR3 coding sequence is TGTGCCAGCGGGTCCCCCGGGACAGGTGTCGAGCAGTACTTC.

The chain uses TRBV5-4 and TRBJ1-1; D is unclear. The CDR3 runs 14 residues. V was pared by 0 bases and J by 1 base, with 7 bases between. Germline V gives CDR1 SGHNT, CDR2 YYREEE (reference sequence). This chain's CDR3 is CASSLGFRNTEAFF. CDR3 sequence (DNA): TGTGCCAGCAGCTTGGGGTTCCGGAACACTGAAGCTTTCTTT.

The V gene is TRBV5-4, the J gene TRBJ2-1, with TRBD2 matching 8 bases. The CDR3 extends over 15 amino acids. Germline CDR1 reads SGHNT; CDR2 reads YYREEE (reference sequence). The V and J ends lost 4 bases and 3 bases, in that order; junction bases with no gene match: 6. The CDR3 protein is CASSTSGSFYNEQFF. The CDR3 nucleotides are TGTGCCAGCAGCACGAGCGGGAGTTTCTACAATGAGCAGTTCTTC.

The chain employs TRBV6-2 or TRBV6-3 and TRBJ2-7; the match to TRBD2 covers 14 bases. After removal of 6 bases from V and 6 bases from J, the junction contained 4 bases not matched to a gene. The CDR3 sequence is 14 residues long. Germline CDR1 is MNHEY and CDR2 is SVGEGT. The CDR3 nucleotides read TGTGCCAGCAGCGAAGGACTAGCGGGAGGCGAGCAGTACTTC. The encoded protein is CASSEGLAGGEQYF.

The rearrangement joins TRBV28 to TRBJ1-1, with no clear D. V was trimmed by 5 bases and J by 5 bases, leaving 9 bases between them. From germline, CDR1 is MDHEN and CDR2 SYDVKM. The CDR3 extends over 12 amino acids. Here the CDR3 DNA reads TGTGCCAGCAGTCAGTCTGGTACTGAAGCTTTCTTT. It is translated as CASSQSGTEAFF.

The chain employs TRBV2 and TRBJ1-2; possible D gene TRBD1, 6 bases. V lost 6 bases to trimming and J lost 3 bases, with 23 bases between them. The CDR3 extends over 17 amino acids. Germline lookup yields CDR1 SNHLY and CDR2 FYNNEI. CDR3 sequence: CASSDLRGRGYDYGYTF. The CDR3 DNA reads as TGTGCCAGCAGCGACCTCCGGGGCAGGGGCTATGACTATGGCTACACCTTC.

This rearrangement joins TRBV5-1 to TRBJ2-3; TRBD2 matches 8 bases. Germline CDR1 reads SGHRS; CDR2 reads YFSETQ. The CDR3 length is 17 residues. The trim removed 0 bases at V and 1 base at J, leaving 7 bases unmatched. CDR3 residues: CASSLAGGGLRTDTQYF. In DNA form, the CDR3 reads TGCGCCAGCAGCTTGGCGGGAGGGGGACTTCGCACAGATACGCAGTATTTT.